This T cell receptor (beta chain) derives from a study of chemoradiotherapy in HPV16-positive cancers (dated by TCRdb to between 2021 and 2024). Background on the whole study: Functional T-cell assays on cells from a couple of HPV16-positive patients defined candidate HPV-specific T-cell clones and common TCR motifs. Next, the candidate HPV-specific TCRs and motifs were followed in TCR repertoires from 80 to 90 patients with HPV-related cancers. The study asked whether T-cell immunity to the HPV oncoproteins E6 and E7 changes during chemoradiotherapy and whether this immunity affects survival.

Libraries came from the immunoSEQ multiplex PCR assay. TCRdb obtained this table from immuneACCESS and retained in-frame rearrangements with V and J assigned. These tables miss some clones; where compared with another copy, unresolved V genes account for less than half of the shortfall, and the remainder is unexplained. Counted in this sample were about 17,000 clones; approximately 89% of them appeared once. Roughly 2.4% of the sample goes to the ten largest clones. V is cut back by 5 bases and J by 6 bases, with 7 bases in the junction unmatched. The CDR3 numbers 12 residues from cysteine through phenylalanine. Only the CDR3 part of the read is kept: 36 bases, read in frame from the first base. Sequences GTSNPN (CDR1) and SVGIG (CDR2) are obtained from the germline V gene (reference sequence). Repertoires were sampled repeatedly over the course of chemoradiotherapy so that clonal expansion in the tumor microenvironment could be followed.

A note on this clone: It has no known antigen specificity. No much larger clonotype is one base removed from it; base qualities were not supplied.

Points the paper makes about the study in general: Expansion of candidate HPV-specific clones and E7-related TCR motifs was observed in the tumor microenvironment during treatment, whereas no such expansion was observed for non-HPV-specific T cells. Among HPV16-positive patients, expansion of HPV-responsive T cells during chemoradiotherapy was associated with better recurrence-free survival. The functional definition of HPV-specific T cells came from only a couple of HPV16-positive patients, and the survival association was reported for HPV16-positive patients.

The sequence was collected from a human donor with HPV-associated anogenital cancer. The source was blood, collected from a patient who underwent chemoradiotherapy. The chain employs TRBV30 and TRBJ2-7, with TRBD1 identical over 7 junction bases. The CDR3 region: CAWGRQGSEQYF. The DNA is as follows: TGTGCCTGGGGACGACAGGGATCCGAGCAGTACTTC. With the rest looked up from the reference TRBV30 and TRBJ2-7 genes rather than sequenced, the full variable domain is SQTIHQWPATLVQPVGSPLSLECTVEGTSNPNLYWYRQAAGRGLQLLFYSVGIGQISSEVPQNLSASRPQDRQFILSSKKLLLSDSGFYLCAWGRQGSEQYFGPGTRLTVT.